Listed below are T cell receptor beta chains from one sample, sequenced in a study of cytomegalovirus exposure and HLA in healthy donors. TCRdb's table, derived via immunoSEQ multiplex PCR, lists solely in-frame clones and lacks some. The table shows 70,000 to 90,000 clones, with roughly 77% occurring only once. The sample taken for sequencing was PBMCs. The receptors here all came from a man in his forties in good health and CMV-seronegative. Each CDR3 is given with its conserved first and last residue. A D gene is named only where the DNA matches it firmly. Size is stated for part of the rows, as once, few or many counts, or as a class when the clone is expanded.

CDR3nt | CDR3aa | v_gene | d_gene | j_gene | abundance
TGTGCCAGCAGTGAGGACACCTCTTTCTCCTACAATGAGCAGTTCTTC | CASSEDTSFSYNEQFF | TRBV6-1 | - | TRBJ2-1 | -
TGTGCCAGCAGCGAAAGCGGGAGAGGGCACAATGAGCAGTTCTTC | CASSESGRGHNEQFF | TRBV9 | TRBD2 | TRBJ2-1 | -
TGTGCCAGCAGCCTAGACAGGAACTACGAGCAGTACTTC | CASSLDRNYEQYF | TRBV11-2 | - | TRBJ2-7 | once
TGTGCCAGTAAAAACCGGGGGGATCAGCCCCAGCATTTT | CASKNRGDQPQHF | TRBV18 | - | TRBJ1-5 | -
TGTGCCAGCAGCTTAGAAGGGACAGGGGGTCAGCCCCAGCATTTT | CASSLEGTGGQPQHF | TRBV7-8 | TRBD1 | TRBJ1-5 | -
TGTGCCAGCAGTTGGGGAGTTGGGGGCGCCCCCTATGGCTACACCTTC | CASSWGVGGAPYGYTF | TRBV5-4 | - | TRBJ1-2 | -
TGTGCCAGCTCACCAACAGGAAACTCCTACAATGAGCAGTTCTTC | CASSPTGNSYNEQFF | TRBV18 | - | TRBJ2-1 | -
TGTGCCAGCAGCGTATCGACAGTGAACACTGAAGCTTTCTTT | CASSVSTVNTEAFF | TRBV9 | - | TRBJ1-1 | -
TGTGCCAGCAGCCAAGCAACTACAAGGCCCCAGCATTTT | CASSQATTRPQHF | TRBV4-2 | - | TRBJ1-5 | few
TGTGCCAGTAGTATAACAGGGACTAGCATCAATGAGCAGTTCTTC | CASSITGTSINEQFF | TRBV19 | TRBD2 | TRBJ2-1 | -
TGCAGCGTTCGGGGGGACCAAGAGACCCAGTACTTC | CSVRGDQETQYF | TRBV29-1 | TRBD2 | TRBJ2-5 | few
TGTGCCAGCAGCCCCCGATGGCCCCAAGCTTTCTTT | CASSPRWPQAFF | TRBV7-9 | - | TRBJ1-1 | -
TGTGTCTCGGCATTGCGGGTGAACACTGAAGCTTTCTTT | CVSALRVNTEAFF | TRBV9 | - | TRBJ1-1 | -
TGTGCCAGCAGTGTACGGGGGAGGCAAGAGACCCAGTACTTC | CASSVRGRQETQYF | TRBV2 | - | TRBJ2-5 | -
TGTGCCAGCAGCCTGGGACTAGCGGGAGTGCAAGAGACCCAGTACTTC | CASSLGLAGVQETQYF | TRBV5-6 | TRBD2 | TRBJ2-5 | -
TGCAGCACCCGGACTAGCGGGAGCTACGAGCAGTACTTC | CSTRTSGSYEQYF | TRBV29-1 | TRBD2 | TRBJ2-7 | -
TGCGCCAGCATGGAGAACAACCTGGACAGGGAGGTTTTCTTT | CASMENNLDREVFF | TRBV5-1 | TRBD1 | TRBJ1-1 | -
TGCGCCAGCAGCTTAGGGGACACGGTCTACAATGAGCAGTTCTTC | CASSLGDTVYNEQFF | TRBV5-1 | - | TRBJ2-1 | -
TGTGCCAGCAGCTTAGAGGGGGCAAGAAATTCACCCCTCCACTTT | CASSLEGARNSPLHF | TRBV11-2 | - | TRBJ1-6 | few
TGTGCCAGCAGAAGGCTAGCGGTCACCTACGAGCAGTACTTC | CASRRLAVTYEQYF | TRBV6-4 | TRBD2 | TRBJ2-7 | -
TGTGCCTGGAGTCTAACAGGGGGCGCATCCTACGAGCAGTACTTC | CAWSLTGGASYEQYF | TRBV30 | TRBD1 | TRBJ2-7 | -
TGTGCCAGCAGCGGGGGGGGTCTGCTTAGCTCCTACGAGCAGTACTTC | CASSGGGLLSSYEQYF | TRBV5-6 | TRBD2 | TRBJ2-7 | -
TGTGCCAGCAGCTCAGGGAGGGGTGTATGGGACACTGAAGCTTTCTTT | CASSSGRGVWDTEAFF | TRBV9 | - | TRBJ1-1 | -
TGTGCCAGCTCACCGGGGGGGGGAAATCAGCCCCAGCATTTT | CASSPGGGNQPQHF | TRBV18 | - | TRBJ1-5 | -
TGTGCCTGGAGTGTATCGGGACAATACTACGAGCAGTACTTC | CAWSVSGQYYEQYF | TRBV30 | - | TRBJ2-7 | -
TGTGCCAGCAGTAGACAGGGGGGGGACGAAAAACTGTTTTTT | CASSRQGGDEKLFF | TRBV6-1 | TRBD1 | TRBJ1-4 | -
TGTGCCAGCAGTGGACAGAAGAACACTGAAGCTTTCTTT | CASSGQKNTEAFF | TRBV2 | - | TRBJ1-1 | -
TGTGCCTGGAGTGGCCGATGGGCCCTTCAAAACTATGGCTACACCTTC | CAWSGRWALQNYGYTF | TRBV30 | - | TRBJ1-2 | -
TGCGCCAGCATTTTAACCGGGACTAGCGGGTCTCGCTCCTACAATGAGCAGTTCTTC | CASILTGTSGSRSYNEQFF | TRBV5-1 | TRBD2 | TRBJ2-1 | few
TGCGCCAGCAGCCGAGACACTAGCGTAGCTAAGACCCAGGATACGCAGTATTTT | CASSRDTSVAKTQDTQYF | TRBV4-1 | TRBD2 | TRBJ2-3 | once
TGTGCCAGTAGTATTTCTTGGGAGTCGATGGCCGGGGAGCTGTTTTTT | CASSISWESMAGELFF | TRBV19 | - | TRBJ2-2 | -
TGCAGCGTTGTGTTTCTACAGGGCAACACTGAAGCTTTCTTT | CSVVFLQGNTEAFF | TRBV29-1 | - | TRBJ1-1 | -
TGTGCCAGCAGCTTAGAAGAGCGGGGGGGAGAAGAGACCCAGTACTTC | CASSLEERGGEETQYF | TRBV11-2 | TRBD2 | TRBJ2-5 | once
TGCGCCAGCAGTGACCCCGGACTAGCGGGGTCGGGTGAGCAGTTCTTC | CASSDPGLAGSGEQFF | TRBV10-1 | TRBD2 | TRBJ2-1 | -
TGTGCCAGCAGTGACATGGACAGAAGTACGAGGCAGTACTTC | CASSDMDRSTRQYF | TRBV25-1 | - | TRBJ2-7 | -
TGTGCCTGGAGTGTGAGGTCCCCCAAAAACATTCAGTACTTC | CAWSVRSPKNIQYF | TRBV30 | - | TRBJ2-4 | -
TGTGCCAGCAGCACCTATCAGCCCAGGGGGCATAGCTATGGCTACACCTTC | CASSTYQPRGHSYGYTF | TRBV7-9 | TRBD1 | TRBJ1-2 | -
TGTGCCAGTAGTCGACAGGTTTTCAATCAGCCCCAGCATTTT | CASSRQVFNQPQHF | TRBV19 | - | TRBJ1-5 | -
TGTGCCAGCAGCCCGTTTCGAGGGGGCCATTCCTACGAGCAGTACTTC | CASSPFRGGHSYEQYF | TRBV16 | TRBD1 | TRBJ2-7 | -
TGTGCCAGCGGAACAGGGTACGCCCAACCTGAAGCTTTCTTT | CASGTGYAQPEAFF | TRBV6-5 | - | TRBJ1-1 | -
TGTGCCAGCCGAACGACGGGGGGTGAATTTGGCTACACCTTC | CASRTTGGEFGYTF | TRBV6-6 | - | TRBJ1-2 | -
TGTGCCTTACAGGGGGCGCGAAGTTCACCCCTCCACTTT | CALQGARSSPLHF | TRBV30 | TRBD1 | TRBJ1-6 | -
TGTGCCAGCAGTGAAGGGGGCCTCCAAGAGACCCAGTACTTC | CASSEGGLQETQYF | TRBV6-1 | - | TRBJ2-5 | -
TGTGCCAGCAGTTACTCGATCGTAAAACTTAACACTGAAGCTTTCTTT | CASSYSIVKLNTEAFF | TRBV6-5 | - | TRBJ1-1 | -
TGTGCCAGCAGTTTCTCAGGGGGCAACACCATATATTTT | CASSFSGGNTIYF | TRBV7-9 | TRBD1 | TRBJ1-3 | -
TGTGCCAGCAGCCAAGAAAGGGGCACTGAAGCTTTCTTT | CASSQERGTEAFF | TRBV14 | - | TRBJ1-1 | -
TGTGCCAGCAGTCCCCGCGGACTATCTGAAGCTTTCTTT | CASSPRGLSEAFF | TRBV28 | - | TRBJ1-1 | -
TGTGCCAGCAACAACCTAGCGGGGGTCTACAATGAGCAGTTCTTC | CASNNLAGVYNEQFF | TRBV27 | TRBD2 | TRBJ2-1 | -
TGTGCCAGCAGCCCCGCGGGGGGTTCGTACGAGCAGTACTTC | CASSPAGGSYEQYF | TRBV7-3 | TRBD2 | TRBJ2-7 | -
TGTGCCAGCAGAAAGTGGGACAGGGTGGAGGAGACCCAGTACTTC | CASRKWDRVEETQYF | TRBV6-1 | TRBD1 | TRBJ2-5 | -
TGTGCCAGCAGCTATCGACTAGCGGGGGGCAGGGATACGCAGTATTTT | CASSYRLAGGRDTQYF | TRBV11-1 | TRBD2 | TRBJ2-3 | -
TGTGCCAGCAGCGTTATACAGAACTATGGCTACACCTTC | CASSVIQNYGYTF | TRBV9 | - | TRBJ1-2 | -